This T cell receptor (beta chain) was obtained from a study of patients and donors after allogeneic stem cell transplantation. In TCRdb, the RT-PCR reads were re-called with MiXCR into one record per CDR3 protein. The data hold roughly 230,000 distinct CDR3 sequences, with roughly 13% observed a single time. This clonotype showed up just a few times. With V trimmed by 0 bases and J by 14 bases, 7 bases remained unmatched. This CDR3 is built from 14 residues. Germline V gene sequence: CDR1 LGHDT, CDR2 YNNKEL (reference sequence). The rearrangement links TRBV3-1 to TRBJ1-2, with TRBD1 matching 12 bases. The sequencing input was blood, either unsorted or a sorted T cell fraction (not recorded which). The receptor was isolated from a human donor who was either an allogeneic HSCT recipient or a stem cell or donor lymphocyte infusion donor (not recorded which). It is not recorded whose cells these are; they may come from a transplant donor. CDR3 amino acids: CASSQEGDRGQRTF. DNA of the CDR3: TGTGCCAGCAGCCAAGAGGGGGACAGGGGGCAAAGAACCTTC.